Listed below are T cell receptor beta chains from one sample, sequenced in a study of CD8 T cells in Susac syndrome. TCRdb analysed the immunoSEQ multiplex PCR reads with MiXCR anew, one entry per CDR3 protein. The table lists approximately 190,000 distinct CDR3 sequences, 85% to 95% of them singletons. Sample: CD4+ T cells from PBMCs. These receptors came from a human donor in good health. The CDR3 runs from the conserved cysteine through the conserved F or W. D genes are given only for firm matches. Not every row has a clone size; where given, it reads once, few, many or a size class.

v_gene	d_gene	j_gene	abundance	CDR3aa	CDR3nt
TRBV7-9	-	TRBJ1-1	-	CASSKGGKADTEAFF	TGTGCCAGCAGCAAAGGCGGGAAAGCGGACACTGAAGCTTTCTTT
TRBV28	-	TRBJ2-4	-	CASSPTHKAKNIQYF	TGTGCCAGCAGTCCAACCCACAAAGCCAAAAACATTCAGTACTTC
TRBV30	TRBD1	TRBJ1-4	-	CAQGQGADEKLFF	TGTGCCCAAGGACAGGGGGCGGACGAAAAACTGTTTTTT
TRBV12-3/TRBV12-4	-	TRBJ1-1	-	CASAWGRTENTEAFF	TGTGCCAGCGCATGGGGAAGGACAGAGAACACTGAAGCTTTCTTT
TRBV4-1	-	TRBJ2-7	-	CASSQDIGRRVYEQYF	TGCGCCAGCAGCCAAGATATTGGTCGCCGAGTTTACGAGCAGTACTTC
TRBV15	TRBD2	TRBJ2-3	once	CATSRDGAGGPAQYF	TGTGCCACCAGCAGAGATGGGGCGGGGGGGCCAGCGCAGTATTTT
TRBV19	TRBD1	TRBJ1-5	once	CASTVGQGQPQHF	TGTGCCAGTACGGTGGGACAGGGCCAGCCCCAGCATTTT
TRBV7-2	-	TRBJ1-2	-	CASSSRAQTAGDYGYTF	TGTGCCAGCAGCTCACGGGCTCAAACGGCCGGGGACTATGGCTACACCTTC
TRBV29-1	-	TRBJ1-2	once	CSVDGPRDTF	TGCAGCGTTGACGGCCCAAGAGACACCTTC
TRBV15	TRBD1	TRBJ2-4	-	CATSGGQGLNIQYF	TGTGCCACCAGCGGCGGACAGGGTTTAAACATTCAGTACTTC
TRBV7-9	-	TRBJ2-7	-	CASSHNSYEQYF	TGTGCCAGCAGCCACAACAGCTACGAGCAGTACTTC
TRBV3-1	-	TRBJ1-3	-	CASGGNTIYF	TGTGCCAGCGGGGGAAACACCATATATTTT
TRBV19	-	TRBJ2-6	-	CASSIVDRFSGANVLTF	TGTGCCAGTAGTATAGTCGACAGATTCTCTGGGGCCAACGTCCTGACTTTC
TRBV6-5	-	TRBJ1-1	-	CASSYWGALNTEAFF	TGTGCCAGCAGTTACTGGGGAGCCCTGAACACTGAAGCTTTCTTT
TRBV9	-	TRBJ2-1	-	CASSPQGQGRNEQFF	TGTGCCAGCAGCCCCCAAGGCCAGGGCCGAAATGAGCAGTTCTTC
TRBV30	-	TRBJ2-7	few	CAWSVSGITYEQYF	TGTGCCTGGAGTGTTTCGGGCATCACCTACGAGCAGTACTTC
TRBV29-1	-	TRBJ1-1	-	CSVEVRGGANTEAFF	TGCAGCGTTGAAGTCCGGGGAGGTGCGAACACTGAAGCTTTCTTT
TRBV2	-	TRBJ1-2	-	CASSRRDLNYGYTF	TGTGCCAGCAGTCGACGAGATCTTAACTATGGCTACACCTTC
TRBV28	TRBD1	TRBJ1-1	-	CASSPSTGVNTEAFF	TGTGCCAGCAGTCCCTCGACAGGGGTAAACACTGAAGCTTTCTTT
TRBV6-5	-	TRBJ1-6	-	CASRGAHPNSPLHF	TGTGCCAGCAGGGGCGCGCACCCCAATTCACCCCTCCACTTT
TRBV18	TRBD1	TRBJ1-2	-	CASSWDRTAGYTF	TGTGCCAGCTCCTGGGACAGGACAGCCGGCTACACCTTC
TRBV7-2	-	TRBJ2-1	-	CASSLRMGNEQFF	TGTGCCAGCAGCTTAAGGATGGGAAATGAGCAGTTCTTC
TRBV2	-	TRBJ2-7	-	CASSLSSRGEQYF	TGTGCCAGCAGTCTCTCCTCCCGGGGGGAGCAGTACTTC
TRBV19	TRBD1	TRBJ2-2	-	CASRRDRGISWTGELFF	TGTGCCAGTAGGAGGGACAGGGGAATTTCCTGGACCGGGGAGCTGTTTTTT
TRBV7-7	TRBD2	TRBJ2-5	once	CASGLAGEETQYF	TGTGCTAGCGGACTAGCGGGGGAAGAGACCCAGTACTTC
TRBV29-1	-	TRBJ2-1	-	CSVSGTPGNEQFF	TGCAGCGTAAGCGGGACACCCGGCAATGAGCAGTTCTTC
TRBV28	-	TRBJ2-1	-	CASSFGAGYNEQFF	TGTGCCAGCAGTTTTGGAGCAGGGTACAATGAGCAGTTCTTC
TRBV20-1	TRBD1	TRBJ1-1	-	CSAYSLVLGQGAEAFF	TGCAGTGCCTATTCACTCGTGTTGGGACAGGGGGCTGAAGCTTTCTTT
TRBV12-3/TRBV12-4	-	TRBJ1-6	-	CASSLAGDSPLHF	TGTGCCAGCAGCCTAGCGGGGGATTCACCCCTCCACTTT
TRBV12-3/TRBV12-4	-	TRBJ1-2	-	CASSFQLNYGYTF	TGTGCCAGCAGTTTCCAACTTAACTATGGCTACACCTTC
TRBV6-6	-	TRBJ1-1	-	CASVLGGTEAFF	TGTGCCAGCGTCCTGGGGGGGACTGAAGCTTTCTTT
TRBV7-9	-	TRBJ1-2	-	CASTPEGPHYGYTF	TGTGCCAGCACCCCAGAGGGTCCCCACTATGGCTACACCTTC
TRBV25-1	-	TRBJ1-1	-	CASSPLGGTTEAFF	TGTGCCAGCAGCCCACTGGGGGGGACCACTGAAGCTTTCTTT
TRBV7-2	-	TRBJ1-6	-	CASSPLTTPNSPLHF	TGTGCCAGCAGCCCCCTGACGACACCTAATTCACCCCTCCACTTT
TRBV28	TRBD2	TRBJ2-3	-	CASSSLAGPTSTDTQYF	TGTGCCAGCAGTTCACTAGCGGGACCAACTAGCACAGATACGCAGTATTTT
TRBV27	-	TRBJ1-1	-	CASSFLPDTEAFF	TGTGCCAGCAGTTTCCTTCCGGACACTGAAGCTTTCTTT
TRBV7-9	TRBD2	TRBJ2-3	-	CASSLALAGSTDTQYF	TGTGCCAGCAGCTTGGCACTAGCGGGTAGCACAGATACGCAGTATTTT
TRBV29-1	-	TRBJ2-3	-	CSVAAGTDTQYF	TGCAGCGTCGCTGCGGGCACAGATACGCAGTATTTT
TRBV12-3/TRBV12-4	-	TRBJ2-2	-	CASTINLANTGELFF	TGTGCCAGCACCATTAACCTCGCGAACACCGGGGAGCTGTTTTTT
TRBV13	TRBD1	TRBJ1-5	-	CASSWTGGGRGQPQHF	TGTGCCAGCAGCTGGACAGGCGGCGGCCGTGGTCAGCCCCAGCATTTT
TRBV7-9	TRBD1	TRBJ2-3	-	CASSGTGGVDTQYF	TGTGCCAGCAGCGGGACAGGGGGCGTGGATACGCAGTATTTT
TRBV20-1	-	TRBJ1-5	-	CSASWGNRDQPQHF	TGCAGTGCTAGCTGGGGGAATCGTGATCAGCCCCAGCATTTT
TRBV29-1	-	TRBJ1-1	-	CSVATVEAFF	TGCAGCGTAGCGACAGTTGAAGCTTTCTTT
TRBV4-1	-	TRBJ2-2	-	CASSQAVRGQSTGELFF	TGCGCCAGCAGCCAAGCCGTCCGAGGACAGTCCACCGGGGAGCTGTTTTTT
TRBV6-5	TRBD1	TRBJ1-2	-	CASRPTGVSYGYTF	TGTGCCAGCAGGCCGACAGGGGTGAGCTATGGCTACACCTTC
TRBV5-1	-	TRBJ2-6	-	CASRLGSGANVLTF	TGCGCCAGCCGCTTGGGGTCTGGGGCCAACGTCCTGACTTTC
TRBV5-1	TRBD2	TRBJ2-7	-	CASSLASGGVYEQYF	TGCGCCAGCAGCTTGGCTAGCGGGGGAGTCTACGAGCAGTACTTC
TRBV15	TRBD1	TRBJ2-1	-	CATSSRGQGYNEQFF	TGTGCCACCAGCAGCAGGGGACAGGGTTACAATGAGCAGTTCTTC